This T cell receptor (beta chain) was obtained from a study of cytomegalovirus exposure and HLA in healthy donors. Study background: The 95 to 150 validation repertoires used the same platform as the roughly 670 first-cohort repertoires, a later analysis reported. Whole-study findings and limits: The classifier reportedly diagnosed cytomegalovirus status with high specificity and sensitivity. The study listed roughly 160 cytomegalovirus-associated TCR beta chains.

The method was immunoSEQ multiplex PCR; TCRdb's version includes in-frame clones alone and lacks a portion of them. The table records under 250,000 clones, more than 75% of them present only once. The CDR3 loop spans 13 amino acids. Trimming took off 4 bases at V and 0 bases at J, with 7 bases between the two ends. Germline assignment: CDR1 SGHRS and CDR2 YFSETQ. This clone was observed once. Its specificity is not known. The V gene is TRBV5-1, the J gene TRBJ2-5; tentative D call: TRBD2 (6 bases). Material: PBMCs. The source of this sequence is a man younger than 35 in good health and CMV-seronegative. In DNA, the CDR3 is TGCGCCAGCAGCCGGGACTACCAAGAGACCCAGTACTTC. It yields the protein CASSRDYQETQYF. Drawing the rest from reference TRBV5-1 and TRBJ2-5, the complete variable domain is KAGVTQTPRYLIKTRGQQVTLSCSPISGHRSVSWYQQTPGQGLQFLFEYFSETQRNKGNFPGRFSGRQFSNSRSEMNVSTLELGDSALYLCASSRDYQETQYFGPGTRLLVL.